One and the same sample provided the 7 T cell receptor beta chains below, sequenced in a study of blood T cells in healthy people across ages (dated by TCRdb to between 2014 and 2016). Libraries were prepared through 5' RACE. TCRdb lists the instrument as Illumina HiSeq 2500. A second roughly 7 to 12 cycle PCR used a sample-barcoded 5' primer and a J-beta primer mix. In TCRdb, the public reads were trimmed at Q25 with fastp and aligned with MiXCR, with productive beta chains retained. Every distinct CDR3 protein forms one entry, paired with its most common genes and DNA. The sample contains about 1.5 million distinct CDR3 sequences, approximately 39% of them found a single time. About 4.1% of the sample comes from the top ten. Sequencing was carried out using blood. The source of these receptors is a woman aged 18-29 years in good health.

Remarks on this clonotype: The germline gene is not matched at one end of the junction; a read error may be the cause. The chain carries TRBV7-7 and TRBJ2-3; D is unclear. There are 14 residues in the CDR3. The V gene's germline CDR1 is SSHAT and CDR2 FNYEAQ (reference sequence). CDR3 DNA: TGTGCTAGCAGCTCCATCGGTAGCACAGATACGCAGTATTTT. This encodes CASSSIGSTDTQYF.

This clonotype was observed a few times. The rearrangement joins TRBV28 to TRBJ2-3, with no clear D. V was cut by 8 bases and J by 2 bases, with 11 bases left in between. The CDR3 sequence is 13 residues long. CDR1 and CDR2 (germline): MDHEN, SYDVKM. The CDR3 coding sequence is TGTGCCAGCCAGGCGGCCAACACAGATACGCAGTATTTT. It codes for CASQAANTDTQYF.

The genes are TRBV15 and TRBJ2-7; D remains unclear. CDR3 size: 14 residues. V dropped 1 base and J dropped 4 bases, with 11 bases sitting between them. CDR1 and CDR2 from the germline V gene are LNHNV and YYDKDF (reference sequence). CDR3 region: CATSRAEEIYEQYF. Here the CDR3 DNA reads TGTGCCACCAGCAGAGCCGAGGAGATTTACGAGCAGTACTTC.

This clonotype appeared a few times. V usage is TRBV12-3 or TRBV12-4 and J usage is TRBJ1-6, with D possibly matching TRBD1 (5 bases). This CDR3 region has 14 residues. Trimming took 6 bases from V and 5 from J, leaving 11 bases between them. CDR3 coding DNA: TGTGCCAGCAGCTTAACAGGAAATAATTCACCCCTCCACTTT. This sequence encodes CASSLTGNNSPLHF.

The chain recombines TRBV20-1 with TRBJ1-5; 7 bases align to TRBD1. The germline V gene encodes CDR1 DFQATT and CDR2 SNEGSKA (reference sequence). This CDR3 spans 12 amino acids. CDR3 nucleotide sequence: TGCAGCACTGGGACAGCGAATCAGCCCCAGCATTTT. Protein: CSTGTANQPQHF.

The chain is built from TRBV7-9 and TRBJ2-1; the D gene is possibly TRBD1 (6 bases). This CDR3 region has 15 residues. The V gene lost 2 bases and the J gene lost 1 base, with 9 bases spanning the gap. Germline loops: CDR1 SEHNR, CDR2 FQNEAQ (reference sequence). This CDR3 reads CASSLMGQSYNEQFF. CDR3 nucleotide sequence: TGTGCCAGCAGCTTAATGGGACAATCCTACAATGAGCAGTTCTTC.

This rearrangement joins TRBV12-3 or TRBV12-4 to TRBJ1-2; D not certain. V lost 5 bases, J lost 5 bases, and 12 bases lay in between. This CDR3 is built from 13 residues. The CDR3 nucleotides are TGTGCCAGCAGTGTCCCTGGGTCGTATGGCTACACCTTC. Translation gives CASSVPGSYGYTF.